This T cell receptor beta chain appears in the sequencing data of a study of beta chain features in type 1 diabetes. Points from the study as a whole: Possibly, sequencing cDNA over-represented cells that had high TCR expression levels. The VDJ junctions of type 1 diabetes patients carried fewer insertions and more deletions. Type 1 diabetes patients had TCRB CDR3s that were shorter (moderately but significantly so) in all four CD4+ subsets.

This clone was seen more than once but under ten times. Its antigen is as yet unknown. Staining for CD45RO/CCR7/CD25/CD127/CD95/CD27 allowed sorting of CD4+ naive, central memory, regulatory and stem cell-like memory cells. The isolated RNA, all of it, was reverse transcribed, so expressed TCRB transcripts were what got sequenced. Sequencing used immunoSEQ multiplex PCR; TCRdb keeps in-frame clones, though not all of them. There are 900,000 or so clones in the sample; 15% to 20% occur only once, and around 0.02% lies in the top ten. There are 17 residues in the CDR3. Germline V gene data show CDR1 as SEHNR and CDR2 as FQNEAQ (reference sequence). V lost 5 bases and J lost 0, with 18 bases in between.

The gene calls are TRBV7-9 and TRBJ2-3, with D possibly being TRBD2 (6 bases). This clonotype originated in a woman between 18 and 30 years old in good health. The material sequenced was naive CD4+ T cells from blood. Here the CDR3 reads CASSARWTGVSTDTQYF. CDR3 in DNA: TGTGCCAGCAGCGCACGCTGGACGGGAGTCAGCACAGATACGCAGTATTTT.